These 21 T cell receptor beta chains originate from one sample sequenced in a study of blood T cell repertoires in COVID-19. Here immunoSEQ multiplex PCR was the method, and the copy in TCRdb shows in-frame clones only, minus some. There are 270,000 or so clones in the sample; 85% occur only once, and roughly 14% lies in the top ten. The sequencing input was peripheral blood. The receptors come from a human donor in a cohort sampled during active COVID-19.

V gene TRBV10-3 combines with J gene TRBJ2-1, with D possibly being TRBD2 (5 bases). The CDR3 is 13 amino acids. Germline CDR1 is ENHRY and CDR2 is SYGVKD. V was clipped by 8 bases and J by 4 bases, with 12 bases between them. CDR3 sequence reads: CAIGGLSYNEQFF. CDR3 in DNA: TGTGCCATCGGTGGACTCTCTTACAATGAGCAGTTCTTC.

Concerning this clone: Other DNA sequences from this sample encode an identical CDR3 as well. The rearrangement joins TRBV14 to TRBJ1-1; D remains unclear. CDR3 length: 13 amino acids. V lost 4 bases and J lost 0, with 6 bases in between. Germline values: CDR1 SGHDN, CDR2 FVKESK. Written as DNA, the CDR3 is TGTGCCAGCAGCCTATCCCTGAACACTGAAGCTTTCTTT. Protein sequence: CASSLSLNTEAFF.

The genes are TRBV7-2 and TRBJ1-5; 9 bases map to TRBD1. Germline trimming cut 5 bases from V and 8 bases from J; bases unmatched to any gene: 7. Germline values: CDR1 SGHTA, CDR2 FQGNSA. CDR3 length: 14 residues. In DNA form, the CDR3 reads TGTGCCAGCAGCCCGGACAGGGGAGGGAAGCCCCAGCATTTT. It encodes CASSPDRGGKPQHF.

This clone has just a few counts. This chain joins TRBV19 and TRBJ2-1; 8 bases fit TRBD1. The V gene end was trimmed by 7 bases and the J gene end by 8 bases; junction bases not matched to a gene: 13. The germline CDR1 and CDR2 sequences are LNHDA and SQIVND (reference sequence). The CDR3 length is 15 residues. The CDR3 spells CASKASAAGQDEQFF. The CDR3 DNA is TGTGCCAGTAAGGCTAGCGCCGCGGGACAGGATGAGCAGTTCTTC.

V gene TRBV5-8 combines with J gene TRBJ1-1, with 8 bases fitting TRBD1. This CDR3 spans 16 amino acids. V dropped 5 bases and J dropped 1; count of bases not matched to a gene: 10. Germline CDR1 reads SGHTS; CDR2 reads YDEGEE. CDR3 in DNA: TGTGCCAGCAGGACAGGGGAGTTTTTAGCGAACACTGAAGCTTTCTTT. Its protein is CASRTGEFLANTEAFF.

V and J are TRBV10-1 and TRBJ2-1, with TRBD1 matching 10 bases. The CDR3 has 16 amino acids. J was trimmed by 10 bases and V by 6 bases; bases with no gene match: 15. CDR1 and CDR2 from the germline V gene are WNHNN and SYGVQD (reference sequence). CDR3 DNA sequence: TGCGCCAGCAGGGAAAGACAGGGGGCAAAGCAGGAAGAGCAGTTCTTC. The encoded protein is CASRERQGAKQEEQFF.

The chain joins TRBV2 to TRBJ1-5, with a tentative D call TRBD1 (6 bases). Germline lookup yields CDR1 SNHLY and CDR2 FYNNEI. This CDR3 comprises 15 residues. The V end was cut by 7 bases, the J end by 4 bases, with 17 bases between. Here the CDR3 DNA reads TGTGCCAGCAATGGTCAGGGGCTCTGTAATCAGCCCCAGCATTTT. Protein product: CASNGQGLCNQPQHF.

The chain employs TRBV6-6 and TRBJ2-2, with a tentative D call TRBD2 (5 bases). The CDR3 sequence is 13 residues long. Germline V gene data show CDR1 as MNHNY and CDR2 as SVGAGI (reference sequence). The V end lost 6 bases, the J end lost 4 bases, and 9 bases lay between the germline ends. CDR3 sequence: CASREVVTGELFF. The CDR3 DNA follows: TGTGCCAGCAGGGAGGTTGTCACCGGGGAGCTGTTTTTT.

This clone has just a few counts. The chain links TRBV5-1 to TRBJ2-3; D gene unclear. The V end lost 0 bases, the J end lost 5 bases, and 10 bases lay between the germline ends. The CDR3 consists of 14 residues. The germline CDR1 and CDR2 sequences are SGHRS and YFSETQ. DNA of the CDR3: TGCGCCAGCAGCTTGGGAGGTGATCGAGATACGCAGTATTTT. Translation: CASSLGGDRDTQYF.

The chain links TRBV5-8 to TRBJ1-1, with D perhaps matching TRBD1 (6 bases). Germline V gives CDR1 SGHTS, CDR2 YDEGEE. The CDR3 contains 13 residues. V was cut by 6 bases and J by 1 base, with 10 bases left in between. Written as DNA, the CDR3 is TGTGCCAGCACCTCGGACAGGAACACTGAAGCTTTCTTT. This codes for CASTSDRNTEAFF.

CDR3 sequence reads: CATRATQGENTIYF. Written as DNA, the CDR3 is TGTGCCACCAGAGCGACCCAAGGGGAAAACACCATATATTTT. This rearrangement joins TRBV15 to TRBJ1-3, with a possible D match to TRBD1 (5 bases). Trimming shortened V by 6 bases and J by 6 bases, and 15 bases separated the two germline ends. The CDR3 totals 14 residues. Germline loops: CDR1 LNHNV, CDR2 YYDKDF (reference sequence).

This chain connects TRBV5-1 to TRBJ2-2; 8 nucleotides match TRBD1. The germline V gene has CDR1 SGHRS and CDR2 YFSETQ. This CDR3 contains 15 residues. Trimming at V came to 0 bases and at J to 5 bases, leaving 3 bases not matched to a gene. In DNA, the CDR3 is TGCGCCAGCAGCTTGGCCAGGGGGCGTACCGGGGAGCTGTTTTTT. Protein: CASSLARGRTGELFF.

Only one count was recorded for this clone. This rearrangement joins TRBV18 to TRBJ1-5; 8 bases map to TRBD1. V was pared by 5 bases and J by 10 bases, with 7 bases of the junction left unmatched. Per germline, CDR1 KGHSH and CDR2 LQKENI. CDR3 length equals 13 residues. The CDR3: CASSAGQGGPQHF. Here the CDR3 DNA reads TGTGCCAGCTCAGCCGGACAGGGTGGACCCCAGCATTTT.

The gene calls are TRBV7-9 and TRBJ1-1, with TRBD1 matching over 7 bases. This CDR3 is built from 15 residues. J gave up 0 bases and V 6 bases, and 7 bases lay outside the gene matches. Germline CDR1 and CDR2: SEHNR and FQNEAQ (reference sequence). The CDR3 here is CASREQGNMNTEAFF. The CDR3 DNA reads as TGTGCCAGCAGGGAACAGGGGAACATGAACACTGAAGCTTTCTTT.

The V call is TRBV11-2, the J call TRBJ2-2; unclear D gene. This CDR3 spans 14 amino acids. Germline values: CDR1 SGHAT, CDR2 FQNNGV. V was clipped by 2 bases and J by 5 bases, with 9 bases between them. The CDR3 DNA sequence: TGTGCCAGCAGCTTAAATCCCGCGACCGGGGAGCTGTTTTTT. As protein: CASSLNPATGELFF.

CDR3 in amino acids: CSASGLAGVVSTDTQYF. In DNA, the CDR3 is TGCAGTGCTAGTGGACTAGCGGGAGTTGTTAGCACAGATACGCAGTATTTT. This chain uses TRBV20-1 with TRBJ2-3; the match to TRBD2 covers 13 bases. The germline V gene encodes CDR1 DFQATT and CDR2 SNEGSKA (reference sequence). The junction had 6 bases not matched to a gene; V was cut back by 3 bases and J by 0 bases. The CDR3 sequence is 17 residues long.

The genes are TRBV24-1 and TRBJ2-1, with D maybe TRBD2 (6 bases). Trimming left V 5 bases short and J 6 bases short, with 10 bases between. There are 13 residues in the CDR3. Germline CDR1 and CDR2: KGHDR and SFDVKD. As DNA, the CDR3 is TGTGCCACCAGTGGGCGGGAAGGCAATGAGCAGTTCTTC. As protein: CATSGREGNEQFF.

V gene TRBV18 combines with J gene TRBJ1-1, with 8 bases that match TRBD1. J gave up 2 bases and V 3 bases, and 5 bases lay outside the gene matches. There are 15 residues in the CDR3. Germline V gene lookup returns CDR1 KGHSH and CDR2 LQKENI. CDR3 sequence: CASSPGQGKNTEAFF. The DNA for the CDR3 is TGTGCCAGCTCACCTGGACAGGGAAAAAACACTGAAGCTTTCTTT.

The DNA of the CDR3 is TGTGCCAGCAGTCCGAGACAGGCCAATAATTCACCCCTCCACTTT. Its translation is CASSPRQANNSPLHF. The rearrangement uses TRBV28 and TRBJ1-6; a weak D match, TRBD1 (6 bases). Trimming removed 5 bases at V and 5 bases at J, with 13 bases between. The CDR3 runs to 15 residues. Germline loops: CDR1 MDHEN, CDR2 SYDVKM.

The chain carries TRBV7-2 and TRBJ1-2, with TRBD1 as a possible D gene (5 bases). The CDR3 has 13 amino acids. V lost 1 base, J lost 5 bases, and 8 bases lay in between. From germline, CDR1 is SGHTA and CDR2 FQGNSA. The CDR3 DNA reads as TGTGCCAGCAGCTTAGGAGACAGATATGGCTACACCTTC. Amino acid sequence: CASSLGDRYGYTF. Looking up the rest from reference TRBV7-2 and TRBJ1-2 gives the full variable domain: GAGVSQSPSNKVTEKGKDVELRCDPISGHTALYWYRQSLGQGLEFLIYFQGNSAPDKSGLPSDRFSAERTGGSVSTLTIQRTQQEDSAVYLCASSLGDRYGYTFGSGTRLTVV.

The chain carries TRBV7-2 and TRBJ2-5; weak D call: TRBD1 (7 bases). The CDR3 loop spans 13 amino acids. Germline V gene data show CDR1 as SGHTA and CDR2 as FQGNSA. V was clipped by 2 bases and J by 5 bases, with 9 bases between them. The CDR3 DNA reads TGTGCCAGCAGCTTATCAGGGGGGGAGACCCAGTACTTC. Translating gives CASSLSGGETQYF.